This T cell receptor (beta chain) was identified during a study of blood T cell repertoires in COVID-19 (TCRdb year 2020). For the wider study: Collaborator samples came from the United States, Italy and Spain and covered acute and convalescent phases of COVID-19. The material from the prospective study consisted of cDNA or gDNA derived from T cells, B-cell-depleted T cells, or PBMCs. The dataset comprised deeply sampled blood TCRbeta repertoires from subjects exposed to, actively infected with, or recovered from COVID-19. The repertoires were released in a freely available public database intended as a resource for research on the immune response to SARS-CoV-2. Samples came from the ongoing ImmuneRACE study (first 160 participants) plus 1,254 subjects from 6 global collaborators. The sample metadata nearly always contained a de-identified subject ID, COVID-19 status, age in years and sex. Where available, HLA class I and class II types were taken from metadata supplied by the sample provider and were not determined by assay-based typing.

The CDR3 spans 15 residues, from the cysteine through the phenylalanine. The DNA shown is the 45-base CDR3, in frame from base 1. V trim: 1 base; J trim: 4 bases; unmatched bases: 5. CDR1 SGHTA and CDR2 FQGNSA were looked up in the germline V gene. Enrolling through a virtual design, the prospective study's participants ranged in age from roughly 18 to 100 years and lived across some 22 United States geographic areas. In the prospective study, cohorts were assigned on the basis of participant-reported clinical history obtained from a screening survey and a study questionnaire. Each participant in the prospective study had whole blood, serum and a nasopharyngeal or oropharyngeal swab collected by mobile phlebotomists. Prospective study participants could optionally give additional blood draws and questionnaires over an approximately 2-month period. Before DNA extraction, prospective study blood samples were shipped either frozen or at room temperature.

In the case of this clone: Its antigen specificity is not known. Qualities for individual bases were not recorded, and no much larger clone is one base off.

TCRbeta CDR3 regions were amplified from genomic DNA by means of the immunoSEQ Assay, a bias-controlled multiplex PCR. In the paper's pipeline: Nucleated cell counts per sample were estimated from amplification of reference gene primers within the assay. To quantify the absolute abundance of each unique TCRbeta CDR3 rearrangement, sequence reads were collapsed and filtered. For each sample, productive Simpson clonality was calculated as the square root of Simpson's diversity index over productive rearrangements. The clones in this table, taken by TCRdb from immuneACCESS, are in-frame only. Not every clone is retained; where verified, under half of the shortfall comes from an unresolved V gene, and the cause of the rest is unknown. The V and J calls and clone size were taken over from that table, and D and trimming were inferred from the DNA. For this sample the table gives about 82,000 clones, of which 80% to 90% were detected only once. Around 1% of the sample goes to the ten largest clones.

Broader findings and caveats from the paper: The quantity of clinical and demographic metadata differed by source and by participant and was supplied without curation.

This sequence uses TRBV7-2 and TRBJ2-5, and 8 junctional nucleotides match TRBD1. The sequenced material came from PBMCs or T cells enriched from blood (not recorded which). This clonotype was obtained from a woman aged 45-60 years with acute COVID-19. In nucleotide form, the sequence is TGTGCCAGCAGCTTAGTCGGGCAGGGGGCAGAGACCCAGTACTTC. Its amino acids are CASSLVGQGAETQYF.